The TCR beta chain under discussion was sequenced for a study of T cells in Graves' hyperthyroidism and ophthalmopathy. Background on the study: Peripheral blood was acquired at first diagnosis, ahead of any therapy whatsoever. Findings and limits, study-wide: A median roughly 6.6 months before onset, the model predicted ophthalmopathy.

With respect to this clonotype: What it recognizes is unknown.

Patients aged 18 to 65 had newly diagnosed hyperthyroidism of under 2 months' duration. Based on clinical symptoms, serum thyroxine and TRAb, thyroid ultrasound and orbital computed tomography, diagnoses were reached. V lost 4 bases, J lost 2 bases, and 7 bases stayed unmatched. The CDR3 loop spans 17 amino acids. Germline CDR1 reads MGHRA; CDR2 reads YSYEKL. Authors of the study amplified TCR beta CDR3 regions from RNA transcripts. Carried out on the TCR CDR3, a first-round RT-PCR used the HTBI primer set. TCRdb recomputed calls from the multiplex PCR reads with MiXCR, one row per CDR3 protein. The table lists about 620,000 distinct CDR3 sequences, around 15% of them singletons, with approximately 3.8% in the top ten.

Sequencing was carried out using blood. The source is a woman under 40 with Graves' hyperthyroidism. This chain connects TRBV4-1 to TRBJ2-3; 12 nucleotides match TRBD2. CDR3 loop: CASSPLLAGGITDTQYF. The CDR3 region has the DNA TGCGCCAGCAGCCCACTACTAGCGGGAGGAATCACAGATACGCAGTATTTT.